These 31 T cell receptor beta chains came from one sample sequenced in a study of T cell responses to AZD1222 COVID-19 vaccine. The table came from immunoSEQ multiplex PCR; TCRdb's copy has only in-frame clones and leaves some out. The sample shows about 160,000 clones, around 93% of them seen only once. This sample comprised peripheral blood, obtained on day 0 of AZD1222 vaccination. These receptors were collected from an adult in good health.

The rearrangement uses TRBV21-1 and TRBJ1-1. TRBV21-1 is termed a pseudogene. This CDR3 comprises 18 residues. CDR3 DNA: TGTGCCAGCAGCCCGCCCCCGGGACGACTAACCGCGGACACTGAAGCTTTCTTT. Protein sequence: CASSPPPGRLTADTEAFF.

The J gene is TRBJ2-1, the V gene TRBV5-1; either TRBD1 or TRBD2 may fit D (5 bases each). The ends were cut back, 2 bases at V and 12 bases at J, with 12 bases in the middle. The CDR3 has 12 amino acids. Per the germline V gene, CDR1 is SGHRS and CDR2 is YFSETQ. CDR3 bases: TGCGCCAGCAGCTTTGACGGGGCTGGGCAGTTCTTC. The encoded protein is CASSFDGAGQFF.

This chain connects TRBV6-2 or TRBV6-3 to TRBJ2-3; 8 positions match TRBD2. This CDR3 comprises 16 residues. Germline CDR1 reads MNHEY; CDR2 reads SVGEGT. V shed 1 base and J 6 bases; nucleotides not matched to a gene: 9. CDR3 DNA: TGTGCCAGCAGTTACTTTGCGGGAGGACGCTCGGATACGCAGTATTTT. This translates into CASSYFAGGRSDTQYF.

The CDR3 here is CASSQDYLGLGPDTQYF. In DNA form, the CDR3 reads TGCGCCAGCAGCCAAGATTACCTAGGGTTAGGTCCAGATACGCAGTATTTT. This rearrangement joins TRBV4-3 to TRBJ2-3; D not certain. Germline CDR1 reads LGHNA; CDR2 reads YSLEER. This CDR3 spans 17 amino acids. The ends were cut back, 0 bases at V and 4 bases at J, with 17 bases in the middle.

This sequence joins TRBV27 and TRBJ2-1; 11 bases fit TRBD2. V shed 1 base, J shed 4 bases, and the junction held 3 bases outside the gene matches. Germline V gives CDR1 MNHEY, CDR2 SMNVEV (reference sequence). CDR3 size: 16 residues. The CDR3 loop is CASSLLAGGLYNEQFF. As DNA, the CDR3 is TGTGCCAGCAGTTTATTAGCGGGAGGGCTTTACAATGAGCAGTTCTTC.

The chain couples TRBV11-2 to TRBJ1-1, with D tentatively TRBD1 (5 bases). This CDR3 is 11 amino acids long. Trimming stripped 3 bases from V and 12 bases from J, with 11 bases between. Germline CDR1 and CDR2: SGHAT and FQNNGV. The CDR3 region is CASSFMGGPFF. The CDR3 DNA is TGTGCCAGCAGCTTCATGGGGGGTCCTTTCTTT. The variable domain in full, completed from reference TRBV11-2 and TRBJ1-1, reads EAGVAQSPRYKIIEKRQSVAFWCNPISGHATLYWYQQILGQGPKLLIQFQNNGVVDDSQLPKDRFSAERLKGVDSTLKIQPAKLEDSAVYLCASSFMGGPFFGQGTRLTVV.

This sequence joins TRBV7-9 and TRBJ2-3; either TRBD1 or TRBD2 may supply D (5 bases each). The V end was cut by 4 bases, the J end by 0 bases, with 23 bases between. CDR3 length: 19 amino acids. CDR1 is SEHNR and CDR2 is FQNEAQ in the germline V gene (reference sequence). CDR3 amino acids: CASSSLGDVAGSSTDTQYF. The CDR3 region has the DNA TGTGCCAGCAGCTCGCTGGGGGATGTGGCGGGTTCCAGCACAGATACGCAGTATTTT.

V and J are TRBV9 and TRBJ2-2, with 8 bases lining up with TRBD1. This CDR3 contains 15 residues. J lost 0 bases, V lost 4 bases, and 2 bases had no gene match. The germline V gene encodes CDR1 SGDLS and CDR2 YYNGEE. The CDR3 region is CASSRQGSNTGELFF. The CDR3 DNA is TGTGCCAGCAGCCGACAGGGGTCGAACACCGGGGAGCTGTTTTTT.

The chain combines TRBV5-5 with TRBJ2-1; no firm D call. In germline, CDR1 is SGHKS, CDR2 YYEKEE (reference sequence). With 0 bases removed from V and 8 bases from J, the gap between germline ends came to 12 bases. The CDR3 has 14 amino acids. In DNA, the CDR3 is TGTGCCAGCAGCTTGGATTCCGGGTATCATGAGCAGTTCTTC. It codes for CASSLDSGYHEQFF.

In this sample, this clone turned up a few times. The genes are TRBV28 and TRBJ1-1, with TRBD1 matching 7 bases. With 3 bases clipped from V and 13 bases from J, the junction kept 8 bases outside the gene matches. CDR3 length equals 12 residues. Germline values: CDR1 MDHEN, CDR2 SYDVKM. The CDR3 bases are TGTGCCAGCAGTTTTTCAGGGGGGAACGTTTTCTTT. Encoded protein: CASSFSGGNVFF.

This sequence joins TRBV5-6 and TRBJ1-5, with TRBD1 matching over 10 bases. Germline CDR1 reads SGHDT; CDR2 reads YYEEEE. CDR3 length: 16 residues. V was clipped by 3 bases and J by 1 base; unmatched bases: 4. The CDR3 here is CASSYTDRGSNQPQHF. The CDR3 DNA reads as TGTGCCAGCAGCTATACGGACAGGGGGAGCAATCAGCCCCAGCATTTT.

This sequence joins TRBV3-1 (or the pseudogene TRBV3-2) and TRBJ1-6; D is possibly TRBD1 (6 bases). CDR3 length: 16 amino acids. Germline values: CDR1 LGHDT, CDR2 YNNKEL (reference sequence). V was shortened by 0 bases and J by 5 bases, with 11 bases between the two germline ends. The CDR3 DNA reads TGTGCCAGCAGCCAAGAAGGGGGGATCAATAATTCACCCCTCCACTTT. It specifies CASSQEGGINNSPLHF.

The CDR3 DNA is TGTGCCAGCTCCCCCGCGCTAGCGGGGAACACAGATACGCAGTATTTT. Encoded protein: CASSPALAGNTDTQYF. The rearrangement links TRBV18 to TRBJ2-3; 9 nucleotides line up with TRBD2. The germline V gene has CDR1 KGHSH and CDR2 LQKENI. This CDR3 contains 16 residues. The junction had 9 bases not matched to a gene; V was cut back by 6 bases and J by 2 bases.

This CDR3 is CASSLPLPDTQYF. CDR3 bases: TGTGCCAGCAGTCTTCCCCTACCAGATACGCAGTATTTT. V usage is TRBV6-6 and J usage is TRBJ2-3, with unresolved D. Looked up from germline, CDR1 is MNHNY and CDR2 is SVGAGI (reference sequence). The CDR3 contains 13 residues. Trimming cost V 5 bases and J 4 bases, with 10 bases left between them.

This clone was observed once. The CDR3 DNA is TGTGCCAGCAGCGGGAGACAGGGGTTTTCCACTGAAGCTTTCTTT. Its protein is CASSGRQGFSTEAFF. The genes are TRBV7-3 and TRBJ1-1; 8 bases are shared with TRBD1. CDR1 and CDR2 (germline): SGHTA, FQGTGA. Trimming cost V 5 bases and J 4 bases; bases outside gene matches: 9. The CDR3 length is 15 residues.

The chain is built from TRBV27 and TRBJ1-1, with 7 bases aligning to TRBD1. The CDR3 length is 15 residues. Per the germline V gene, CDR1 is MNHEY and CDR2 is SMNVEV (reference sequence). The junction had 10 bases not matched to a gene; V was cut back by 6 bases and J by 3 bases. The CDR3 is CASRRQGGSYTEAFF. Written as DNA, the CDR3 is TGTGCCAGCAGGCGACAGGGCGGGTCCTACACTGAAGCTTTCTTT.

The CDR3 region has the DNA TGTGCCAGCAGCTTAAATTCGGCAGGGAGCGAAAAACTGTTTTTT. Protein sequence: CASSLNSAGSEKLFF. The V and J genes are TRBV7-9 and TRBJ1-4, with a tentative D call TRBD1 (5 bases). V gave up 2 bases and J gave up 8 bases, with 15 bases separating them. This CDR3 is 15 amino acids long. Germline CDR1 is SEHNR and CDR2 is FQNEAQ (reference sequence).

The chain combines TRBV9 with TRBJ2-2; D could derive from TRBD1 or TRBD2 (5 bases each). The CDR3 contains 17 residues. Trimming cost V 4 bases and J 3 bases, with 19 bases left between them. Germline values: CDR1 SGDLS, CDR2 YYNGEE. This CDR3 reads CASSSNTGQGHTGELFF. Here the CDR3 DNA reads TGTGCCAGCAGCTCTAACACGGGTCAGGGACACACCGGGGAGCTGTTTTTT.

The V and J genes are TRBV5-1 and TRBJ2-7; 13 bases align to TRBD2. The trim removed 4 bases at V and 4 bases at J, leaving 8 bases unmatched. The V gene's germline CDR1 is SGHRS and CDR2 YFSETQ. The CDR3 sequence is 16 residues long. In DNA form, the CDR3 reads TGCGCCAGCAGCGTAGGGACTAGCGGGATTTCGTACGAGCAGTACTTC. It yields the protein CASSVGTSGISYEQYF.

The chain combines TRBV7-9 with TRBJ1-4; TRBD1 is a possible D gene (5 bases). The V and J ends lost 3 bases and 0 bases respectively, with 8 bases between them. This CDR3 has 15 amino acids. The V gene's germline CDR1 is SEHNR and CDR2 FQNEAQ (reference sequence). The CDR3 DNA is TGTGCCAGCAGCTTCTCGGGGGCAACTAATGAAAAACTGTTTTTT. Translated, it gives CASSFSGATNEKLFF.

The V call is TRBV7-6, the J call TRBJ1-1; a possible D gene is TRBD1 (6 bases). Trimming pared 1 base from V and 5 bases from J, leaving 8 bases between. Germline-derived CDR1 and CDR2 are SGHVS and FNYEAQ. The length of the CDR3 is 13 residues. The CDR3 protein is CASSLGGGTEAFF. CDR3 in DNA: TGTGCCAGCAGCTTAGGAGGGGGGACTGAAGCTTTCTTT.

V usage is TRBV30 and J usage is TRBJ1-2; maybe TRBD1 (5 bases). In germline, CDR1 is GTSNPN, CDR2 SVGIG (reference sequence). Trimming cost V 4 bases and J 4 bases, with 19 bases left between them. The CDR3 totals 15 residues. The CDR3 here is CAWKITGLQGYGYTF. In nucleotides, the CDR3 is TGTGCCTGGAAGATAACCGGGCTCCAGGGCTATGGCTACACCTTC.

The chain uses TRBV28 and TRBJ1-6; no firm D call. In germline, CDR1 is MDHEN, CDR2 SYDVKM. The CDR3 is 11 residues long. The ends were cut back, 6 bases at V and 12 bases at J, with 9 bases in the middle. The CDR3 is CASRAGLPLHF. The CDR3 DNA sequence: TGTGCCAGCAGGGCGGGATTACCCCTCCACTTT.

The chain has TRBV10-3 and TRBJ2-4; the D is unclear. CDR1 and CDR2 from the germline V gene are ENHRY and SYGVKD. The V end lost 4 bases, the J end lost 0 bases, and 10 bases lay between the germline ends. The CDR3 totals 15 residues. DNA for the CDR3: TGTGCCATCAGTGCAGAGACCCTAGCCAAAAACATTCAGTACTTC. As protein: CAISAETLAKNIQYF.

The V call is TRBV6-6, the J call TRBJ1-3, with 7 bases matching TRBD1. The CDR3 is 15 residues long. V lost 2 bases, J lost 2 bases, and 3 bases stayed unmatched. Looked up from germline, CDR1 is MNHNY and CDR2 is SVGAGI (reference sequence). CDR3 in DNA: TGTGCCAGCAGTTACCACCAGGGGGCTGGAAACACCATATATTTT. This translates into CASSYHQGAGNTIYF.

This chain connects TRBV27 to TRBJ2-3; 8 bases are shared with TRBD1. V lost 3 bases and J lost 5; bases outside the gene matches: 7. This CDR3 spans 15 amino acids. Germline CDR1 reads MNHEY; CDR2 reads SMNVEV (reference sequence). DNA for the CDR3: TGTGCCAGCAGTTTCGACAGGGGTACGGAAGATACGCAGTATTTT. This translates into CASSFDRGTEDTQYF.

V gene TRBV6-2 or TRBV6-3 combines with J gene TRBJ1-1; no clear D. V was clipped by 2 bases and J by 0 bases, with 13 bases between them. Germline CDR1 and CDR2: MNHEY and SVGEGT. CDR3 length equals 16 residues. The CDR3 here is CASSYGRAEMNTEAFF. As DNA, the CDR3 is TGTGCCAGCAGTTACGGTCGGGCGGAAATGAACACTGAAGCTTTCTTT.

CDR3: CASSDGIYGYTF. The DNA for the CDR3 is TGTGCCAGCAGTGACGGGATTTATGGCTACACCTTC. The rearrangement uses TRBV6-4 and TRBJ1-2; no firm D call. The CDR3 runs to 12 residues. Germline CDR1 reads MRHNA; CDR2 reads SNTAGT. Trimming cost V 2 bases and J 5 bases, with 6 bases left between them.

The CDR3 region is CASSLTTTGNYGYTF. The CDR3 nucleotides read TGTGCCAGCAGTTTAACAACCACGGGGAACTATGGCTACACCTTC. The chain couples TRBV27 to TRBJ1-2, with D unclear. The germline V and J ends were trimmed by 2 bases and 2 bases, with 12 bases remaining between them. Germline lookup yields CDR1 MNHEY and CDR2 SMNVEV (reference sequence). This CDR3 has 15 residues.

This chain links TRBV27 with TRBJ2-1; 7 positions agree with TRBD2. CDR3 length: 14 amino acids. Losses at the gene ends were 3 bases for V and 7 bases for J; bases not matched to a gene: 6. CDR1 and CDR2 (germline): MNHEY, SMNVEV (reference sequence). The CDR3 DNA reads TGTGCCAGCAGTTTTCGACGGGAGGTGAATGAGCAGTTCTTC. Translated, it gives CASSFRREVNEQFF.

V is TRBV5-1 and J is TRBJ2-1; 7 nucleotides match TRBD1. Looked up from germline, CDR1 is SGHRS and CDR2 is YFSETQ. Trimming at V came to 4 bases and at J to 2 bases, leaving 6 bases not matched to a gene. This CDR3 has 15 residues. CDR3 region: CASSTRQGAYNEQFF. The CDR3 DNA reads as TGCGCCAGCAGCACCCGACAGGGCGCCTACAATGAGCAGTTCTTC.